This T cell receptor beta chain is drawn from a study of regulatory T cells in long-lasting Graves disease. Relying on iRepertoire HTBI primers and Arm-PCR of CDR3 regions, the team built TCR beta libraries. TCRdb called the multiplex PCR reads again in MiXCR, with one record for every CDR3 protein. The sample yields 520,000 or so distinct CDR3 sequences, more than 10% seen once. This CDR3 is 16 amino acids long. Germline CDR1 reads MGHRA; CDR2 reads YSYEKL. Unmatched junction bases numbered 11, after V lost 4 bases and J lost 5 bases. Sample time point: newly diagnosed GD, antithyroid drugs for less than 3 months. TCR sequences were obtained from RNA taken from PBMCs. The data also belong to a second study, concerning T cells in Graves' hyperthyroidism and ophthalmopathy. This second study notes: First-round RT-PCR with HTBI primers amplified the TCR CDR3 region.

The sequence came from a young woman with Graves disease. V and J are TRBV4-1 and TRBJ2-5; 9 bases align to TRBD2. Sequences were derived from peripheral blood mononuclear cells (PBMCs), sampled at new diagnosis, from a patient treated with antithyroid drugs. The CDR3 nucleotides read TGCGCCAGCAGCCCCCTAGCGGGACCCCCAAGGGAGACCCAGTACTTC. Protein product: CASSPLAGPPRETQYF.